Below, 10 T cell receptor beta chains from the same sample are listed, as sequenced in a study of T-cell reconstitution after alpha-beta-depleted transplantation in children. Unique molecular identifiers were used to barcode this TCRbeta library. Each CDR3 protein gets one entry after TCRdb re-called the PCR reads with MiXCR. The table lists 250,000 to 400,000 distinct CDR3 sequences, 20% to 30% of them singletons. Sequencing used PBMCs, mostly from graft donor cells, obtained 180 days after TCRalphabeta/CD19-depleted stem cell transplant. The receptors shown here come from a male patient younger than 18 who had a stem cell transplant for acute lymphoblastic leukemia, so the T cells may come from the graft donor.

The chain links TRBV7-2 to TRBJ1-6; D is ambiguous. V dropped 5 bases and J dropped 9 bases, with 17 bases sitting between them. The germline CDR1 and CDR2 sequences are SGHTA and FQGNSA. The CDR3 covers 15 residues. The CDR3 protein is CASSVAGWIISPLHF. The CDR3 DNA reads as TGTGCCAGCAGCGTTGCGGGCTGGATTATTTCACCCCTCCACTTT.

This clonotype was seen a single time. The CDR3 reads CASSPKTSWGDTQYF. In DNA form, the CDR3 reads TGTGCCAGCAGCCCCAAGACTAGCTGGGGGGATACGCAGTATTTT. J is TRBJ2-3 and V is TRBV2; 7 nucleotides agree with TRBD2. Germline CDR1 SNHLY, CDR2 FYNNEI. With V trimmed by 6 bases and J by 6 bases, 12 bases remained unmatched. The CDR3 runs 15 residues.

This clonotype came up many times. This sequence joins TRBV18 and TRBJ2-1, with 12 bases lining up with TRBD2. The CDR3 is 15 residues long. J gave up 4 bases and V 8 bases, and 6 bases lay outside the gene matches. Germline assignment: CDR1 KGHSH and CDR2 LQKENI. The CDR3 DNA is TGTGCCAGCAGCCCCGGACTAGCGGGGTACAATGAGCAGTTCTTC. This sequence encodes CASSPGLAGYNEQFF.

This clonotype was seen more than once but under ten times. The chain uses TRBV7-2 and TRBJ2-2; 10 bases line up with TRBD2. The CDR3 runs 17 residues. J gave up 5 bases and V 5 bases, and 11 bases lay outside the gene matches. The V gene's germline CDR1 is SGHTA and CDR2 FQGNSA. CDR3 amino acids: CASSPISGRARTGELFF. The CDR3 nucleotides are TGTGCCAGCAGCCCTATCAGCGGGAGGGCCCGAACCGGGGAGCTGTTTTTT.

The V gene is TRBV27, the J gene TRBJ2-5; possible D gene TRBD1, 6 bases. CDR1 and CDR2 (germline): MNHEY, SMNVEV (reference sequence). The CDR3 extends over 14 amino acids. Trimming cost V 5 bases and J 7 bases, with 17 bases left between them. The CDR3 DNA is TGTGCCAGCAGTGAACAGGGTAGCGAGGGGACCCAGTACTTC. It encodes CASSEQGSEGTQYF.

The chain recombines TRBV5-1 with TRBJ1-6; 9 nucleotides match TRBD1. With V trimmed by 3 bases and J by 7 bases, 5 bases remained unmatched. The CDR3 totals 15 residues. Germline CDR1 reads SGHRS; CDR2 reads YFSETQ. The CDR3 sequence: CASSSGGQGNSPLHF. CDR3 bases: TGCGCCAGCAGCTCGGGCGGACAGGGGAATTCACCCCTCCACTTT.

The chain carries TRBV24-1 and TRBJ2-1, with D perhaps matching TRBD2 (5 bases). The V end lost 5 bases, the J end lost 2 bases, and 12 bases lay between the germline ends. This CDR3 region has 15 residues. Germline V gene lookup returns CDR1 KGHDR and CDR2 SFDVKD. CDR3 nucleotides: TGTGCCACCAGTGGCCGCCTAGCAACCTACAATGAGCAGTTCTTC. Translating gives CATSGRLATYNEQFF.

The chain links TRBV18 to TRBJ2-7, with D tentatively TRBD1 (5 bases). Germline lookup yields CDR1 KGHSH and CDR2 LQKENI. The CDR3 covers 13 residues. V was pared by 2 bases and J by 3 bases, with 8 bases between. CDR3 sequence reads: CASSPGAHYEQYF. CDR3 DNA: TGTGCCAGCTCACCAGGGGCGCACTACGAGCAGTACTTC.

This clonotype has more than one count but fewer than ten. J is TRBJ1-2 and V is TRBV14; D gene ambiguous. This CDR3 comprises 13 residues. Per the germline V gene, CDR1 is SGHDN and CDR2 is FVKESK. Trimming removed 3 bases from V and 0 bases from J, with 5 bases in between. This chain's CDR3 is CASSQGANYGYTF. The CDR3, as DNA: TGTGCCAGCAGCCAGGGAGCTAACTATGGCTACACCTTC.

The table lists this clonotype with a few counts. The chain carries TRBV20-1 and TRBJ2-7, with a possible D match to TRBD1 (5 bases). The CDR3 is 11 amino acids. CDR1 is DFQATT and CDR2 is SNEGSKA in the germline V gene (reference sequence). V was trimmed by 2 bases and J by 4 bases, leaving 6 bases between them. CDR3 nucleotides: TGCAGTGCTAGACAGGGTTACGAGCAGTACTTC. Translation gives CSARQGYEQYF.